This T cell receptor (beta chain) originates from a study of beta chain features in type 1 diabetes. Study summary: Regarding age, gender and cell yields, patients proved similar to healthy donors.

Study outcomes and limitations: Within patients, naive, central memory and Treg TCRB repertoires seemed more similar than within healthy donors. Since sequencing was performed on cDNA, cells with high TCR expression could be over-represented.

Between the trimmed V and J ends, which lost 2 bases and 10 bases, there was a span of 21 bases. Germline CDR1 is SEHNR and CDR2 is FQNEAQ (reference sequence). The CDR3 is made up of 15 amino acids. Expressed TCRB transcripts were sequenced because the isolated RNA had all been reverse transcribed beforehand. Naive, central memory and regulatory T cell samples came to a mean of approximately 3.3 million reads. The table came from immunoSEQ multiplex PCR; TCRdb's copy has only in-frame clones and leaves some out. The table has 900,000 or so clones, about a sixth seen once. In its sample, this clone was seen a few times. The antigen remains unidentified.

Sequences were obtained from naive CD4+ T cells from blood. This rearrangement joins TRBV7-9 to TRBJ2-7, with D unresolved. The origin of this receptor is a woman younger than 35 in good health. CDR3 nucleotide sequence: TGTGCCAGCAGCTTATCAACCGGACCGACGTTATTACAGTACTTC. Its translation: CASSLSTGPTLLQYF.